This T cell receptor (beta chain) was identified in a study of blood T cell repertoires in COVID-19. The germline V gene has CDR1 SGHRS and CDR2 YFSETQ. CDR3 length: 13 amino acids. Trimming removed 3 bases from V and 4 bases from J, with 11 bases in between. Repertoires were generated with immunoSEQ multiplex PCR, while TCRdb's copy carries only in-frame clones and drops some. Among about 250,000 clones listed, approximately 89% were seen once. The sequence derives from a woman in her 40s who had been exposed to COVID-19. The specimen sequenced was PBMCs or T cells enriched from blood (not recorded which). V usage is TRBV5-1 and J usage is TRBJ2-7, with D possibly being TRBD1 (5 bases). As DNA, the CDR3 is TGCGCCAGCAGCTGGACAATACGTTACGAGCAGTACTTC. Encoded protein: CASSWTIRYEQYF.